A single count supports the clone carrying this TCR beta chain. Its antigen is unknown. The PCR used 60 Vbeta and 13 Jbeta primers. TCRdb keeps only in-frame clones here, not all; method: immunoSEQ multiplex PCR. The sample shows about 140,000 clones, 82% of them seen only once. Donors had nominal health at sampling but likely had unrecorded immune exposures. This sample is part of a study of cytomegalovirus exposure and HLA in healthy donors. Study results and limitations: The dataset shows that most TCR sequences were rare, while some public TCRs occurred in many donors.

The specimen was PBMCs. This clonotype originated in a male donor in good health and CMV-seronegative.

CDR3 sequence (DNA): TGTGCCAGCAGCGCGGGGATTAGCGGGAGTCGCTACGAGCAGTACTTC. This translates into CASSAGISGSRYEQYF. The chain joins TRBV9 to TRBJ2-7, with 9 bases identical to TRBD2. The junction had 10 bases not matched to a gene; V was cut back by 3 bases and J by 3 bases. The CDR3 covers 16 residues. Per the germline V gene, CDR1 is SGDLS and CDR2 is YYNGEE.